These T cell receptor beta chains were read from a single sample in a study of CD8+ T cells in alopecia areata. The protocol was immunoSEQ multiplex PCR, while the TCRdb copy is restricted to in-frame clones and leaves out a portion. Among 150,000 to 250,000 clones, 45% to 65% were seen once, and the ten largest hold roughly 3.3%. This specimen consisted of CD4+ T cells sorted from blood, obtained at week 4, from a patient treated with tofacitinib. These receptors came from a human donor with alopecia areata. Both conserved end residues are part of each CDR3. A D gene is named only where the DNA matches it firmly. Rows give clone size only sometimes, using once, few, many, or a class for an expanded clone.

clone_size: .
d_call: .
v_call: TRBV10-3
j_call: TRBJ2-5
cdr3_aa: CAISESSGGERETQYF
cdr3_nt: TGTGCCATCAGTGAGTCGTCGGGCGGGGAGAGGGAGACCCAGTACTTC

clone_size: .
d_call: .
v_call: TRBV29-1
j_call: TRBJ1-6
cdr3_aa: CSVIDGSTTLHF
cdr3_nt: TGCAGCGTTATAGACGGATCTACGACCCTCCACTTT

clone_size: once
d_call: .
v_call: TRBV5-4
j_call: TRBJ2-3
cdr3_aa: CASSSSTDTQYF
cdr3_nt: TGTGCCAGCAGCTCTAGCACAGATACGCAGTATTTT

clone_size: .
d_call: TRBD1
v_call: TRBV30
j_call: TRBJ1-5
cdr3_aa: CAWRGQGPSNQPQHF
cdr3_nt: TGTGCCTGGAGGGGACAGGGGCCTAGCAATCAGCCCCAGCATTTT

clone_size: .
d_call: .
v_call: TRBV30
j_call: TRBJ2-5
cdr3_aa: CAWSGGLQETQYF
cdr3_nt: TGTGCCTGGAGCGGGGGGCTCCAAGAGACCCAGTACTTC

clone_size: few
d_call: .
v_call: TRBV2
j_call: TRBJ2-7
cdr3_aa: CASSEGPSAEQYF
cdr3_nt: TGTGCCAGCAGTGAAGGGCCTAGCGCCGAGCAGTACTTC

clone_size: .
d_call: TRBD1
v_call: TRBV9
j_call: TRBJ2-7
cdr3_aa: CASSLGQTSYEQYF
cdr3_nt: TGTGCCAGCAGTTTGGGACAGACGTCCTACGAGCAGTACTTC

clone_size: few
d_call: .
v_call: TRBV29-1
j_call: TRBJ1-3
cdr3_aa: CSVTRSSGTIYF
cdr3_nt: TGCAGCGTTACAAGGAGTTCCGGCACCATATATTTT

clone_size: .
d_call: TRBD1
v_call: TRBV30
j_call: TRBJ2-7
cdr3_aa: CAWSYGQGAFGYEQYF
cdr3_nt: TGTGCCTGGAGTTACGGACAGGGGGCGTTTGGATACGAGCAGTACTTC

clone_size: .
d_call: .
v_call: TRBV30
j_call: TRBJ2-5
cdr3_aa: CAWSGRTTQYF
cdr3_nt: TGTGCCTGGAGTGGGAGGACCACCCAGTACTTC

clone_size: .
d_call: .
v_call: TRBV30
j_call: TRBJ1-2
cdr3_aa: CAWRWGSGYTF
cdr3_nt: TGTGCCTGGAGATGGGGCTCTGGCTACACCTTC

clone_size: .
d_call: .
v_call: TRBV14
j_call: TRBJ2-5
cdr3_aa: CASSQELETQYF
cdr3_nt: TGTGCCAGCAGCCAGGAACTAGAGACCCAGTACTTC

clone_size: .
d_call: .
v_call: TRBV7-2
j_call: TRBJ1-1
cdr3_aa: CASSLQPMNTEAFF
cdr3_nt: TGTGCCAGCAGCTTACAGCCGATGAACACTGAAGCTTTCTTT

clone_size: .
d_call: .
v_call: TRBV30
j_call: TRBJ2-4
cdr3_aa: CAWSRGLDVKNIQYF
cdr3_nt: TGTGCCTGGAGCCGGGGGCTAGATGTCAAAAACATTCAGTACTTC

clone_size: few
d_call: .
v_call: TRBV4-1
j_call: TRBJ2-7
cdr3_aa: CASSQTGTHSYEQYF
cdr3_nt: TGCGCCAGCAGCCAGACCGGGACGCACTCCTACGAGCAGTACTTC

clone_size: .
d_call: TRBD1
v_call: TRBV2
j_call: TRBJ2-5
cdr3_aa: CASSEDGTGVETQYF
cdr3_nt: TGTGCCAGCAGTGAAGATGGGACAGGGGTAGAGACCCAGTACTTC

clone_size: .
d_call: TRBD1
v_call: TRBV10-3
j_call: TRBJ2-3
cdr3_aa: CAIGGTGKTDTQYF
cdr3_nt: TGTGCCATCGGAGGGACAGGGAAAACAGATACGCAGTATTTT

clone_size: .
d_call: TRBD2
v_call: TRBV30
j_call: TRBJ2-7
cdr3_aa: CAWRVSGGSYEQYF
cdr3_nt: TGTGCCTGGAGGGTTAGCGGGGGATCCTACGAGCAGTACTTC

clone_size: few
d_call: TRBD1
v_call: TRBV7-2
j_call: TRBJ1-6
cdr3_aa: CASSLAPGGNSPLHF
cdr3_nt: TGTGCCAGCAGCTTAGCTCCAGGGGGGAATTCACCCCTCCACTTT

clone_size: .
d_call: TRBD1
v_call: TRBV25-1
j_call: TRBJ2-5
cdr3_aa: CASRDRVGETQYF
cdr3_nt: TGTGCCAGCAGAGACAGGGTGGGAGAGACCCAGTACTTC

clone_size: .
d_call: .
v_call: TRBV30
j_call: TRBJ1-1
cdr3_aa: CAWSFTGNTEAFF
cdr3_nt: TGTGCCTGGAGTTTTACAGGGAACACTGAAGCTTTCTTT

clone_size: .
d_call: .
v_call: TRBV29-1
j_call: TRBJ1-1
cdr3_aa: CSVLPGSTEAFF
cdr3_nt: TGCAGCGTTCTGCCAGGGTCCACTGAAGCTTTCTTT

clone_size: .
d_call: .
v_call: TRBV7-8
j_call: TRBJ1-5
cdr3_aa: CASSRRRGSNQPQHF
cdr3_nt: TGTGCCAGCAGCCGGCGGAGAGGGAGCAATCAGCCCCAGCATTTT

clone_size: .
d_call: .
v_call: TRBV4-2
j_call: TRBJ1-2
cdr3_aa: CASSQDHGVGYTF
cdr3_nt: TGTGCCAGCAGCCAAGATCACGGGGTGGGCTACACCTTC

clone_size: .
d_call: TRBD1
v_call: TRBV23-1
j_call: TRBJ1-5
cdr3_aa: CASPDRGLRRNQPQHF
cdr3_nt: TGCGCCAGCCCCGACAGGGGGCTAAGGCGCAATCAGCCCCAGCATTTT

clone_size: .
d_call: TRBD1
v_call: TRBV27
j_call: TRBJ2-1
cdr3_aa: CASRMRDRSYNEQFF
cdr3_nt: TGTGCCAGCAGGATGAGGGACAGGTCATACAATGAGCAGTTCTTC

clone_size: .
d_call: .
v_call: TRBV28
j_call: TRBJ2-5
cdr3_aa: CASSLRGGPGLLTQYF
cdr3_nt: TGTGCCAGCAGTTTAAGGGGGGGTCCAGGGCTTTTGACCCAGTACTTC

clone_size: .
d_call: .
v_call: TRBV29-1
j_call: TRBJ2-4
cdr3_aa: CSVRAVLAKNIQYF
cdr3_nt: TGCAGCGTACGGGCCGTGCTAGCCAAAAACATTCAGTACTTC

clone_size: .
d_call: .
v_call: TRBV29-1
j_call: TRBJ2-3
cdr3_aa: CSVGVGGGTDTQYF
cdr3_nt: TGCAGCGTTGGGGTCGGGGGAGGAACGGATACGCAGTATTTT

clone_size: .
d_call: TRBD2
v_call: TRBV4-2
j_call: TRBJ2-1
cdr3_aa: CASSQDAGTTIF
cdr3_nt: TGTGCCAGCAGCCAAGACGCCGGGACTACGATCTTC

clone_size: .
d_call: TRBD1
v_call: TRBV27
j_call: TRBJ1-6
cdr3_aa: CASSLGTGRNSPLHF
cdr3_nt: TGTGCCAGCAGTTTAGGGACAGGGAGGAATTCACCCCTCCACTTT

clone_size: .
d_call: TRBD1
v_call: TRBV28
j_call: TRBJ1-5
cdr3_aa: CASTHGTVRQPQHF
cdr3_nt: TGTGCCAGCACCCATGGGACAGTTAGACAGCCCCAGCATTTT

clone_size: .
d_call: .
v_call: TRBV7-9
j_call: TRBJ1-5
cdr3_aa: CASSLGWGNQPQHF
cdr3_nt: TGTGCCAGCAGCTTAGGGTGGGGCAATCAGCCCCAGCATTTT

clone_size: .
d_call: .
v_call: TRBV11-2
j_call: TRBJ1-5
cdr3_aa: CASSLGGIGNSNQPQHF
cdr3_nt: TGTGCCAGCAGCTTAGGGGGTATCGGAAATAGCAATCAGCCCCAGCATTTT

clone_size: .
d_call: .
v_call: TRBV5-1
j_call: TRBJ1-1
cdr3_aa: CASSFSGVNTEAFF
cdr3_nt: TGCGCCAGCAGCTTTTCAGGGGTGAACACTGAAGCTTTCTTT

clone_size: .
d_call: TRBD2
v_call: TRBV29-1
j_call: TRBJ2-3
cdr3_aa: CSVDWGPSGGAADTQYF
cdr3_nt: TGCAGCGTTGATTGGGGACCTAGCGGGGGGGCAGCAGATACGCAGTATTTT

clone_size: .
d_call: .
v_call: TRBV5-1
j_call: TRBJ2-1
cdr3_aa: CASSFRRDNEQFF
cdr3_nt: TGCGCCAGCAGCTTCCGCAGGGACAATGAGCAGTTCTTC

clone_size: once
d_call: .
v_call: TRBV15
j_call: TRBJ1-6
cdr3_aa: CATSPRAGEHNSPLHF
cdr3_nt: TGTGCCACCAGTCCTCGGGCAGGGGAACATAATTCACCCCTCCACTTT

clone_size: .
d_call: .
v_call: TRBV29-1
j_call: TRBJ2-6
cdr3_aa: CSVEVGANVLTF
cdr3_nt: TGCAGCGTTGAGGTTGGGGCCAACGTCCTGACTTTC

clone_size: .
d_call: .
v_call: TRBV2
j_call: TRBJ2-4
cdr3_aa: CASKMDSYLGNIQYF
cdr3_nt: TGTGCCAGTAAGATGGACAGTTACTTAGGGAACATTCAGTACTTC

clone_size: few
d_call: .
v_call: TRBV4-2
j_call: TRBJ2-3
cdr3_aa: CASSQEPGNGKTDTQYF
cdr3_nt: TGTGCCAGCAGCCAAGAGCCAGGCAATGGGAAAACAGATACGCAGTATTTT

clone_size: once
d_call: .
v_call: TRBV20-1
j_call: TRBJ2-7
cdr3_aa: CSARGGHEQYF
cdr3_nt: TGCAGTGCTAGAGGAGGGCACGAGCAGTACTTC

clone_size: few
d_call: .
v_call: TRBV30
j_call: TRBJ2-2
cdr3_aa: CALSTGHTGELFF
cdr3_nt: TGTGCCCTTTCGACAGGCCACACCGGGGAGCTGTTTTTT

clone_size: few
d_call: TRBD1
v_call: TRBV2
j_call: TRBJ2-7
cdr3_aa: CASRDRSYEQYF
cdr3_nt: TGTGCCAGCAGGGACAGGTCCTACGAGCAGTACTTC

clone_size: .
d_call: .
v_call: TRBV7-2
j_call: TRBJ2-6
cdr3_aa: CASSLAGRLGSGANVLTF
cdr3_nt: TGTGCCAGCAGCTTAGCGGGGAGGCTGGGCTCTGGGGCCAACGTCCTGACTTTC

clone_size: .
d_call: .
v_call: TRBV29-1
j_call: TRBJ2-5
cdr3_aa: CSVQGAQETQYF
cdr3_nt: TGCAGCGTACAGGGAGCCCAAGAGACCCAGTACTTC

clone_size: .
d_call: TRBD1
v_call: TRBV6-5
j_call: TRBJ1-6
cdr3_aa: CASSYSGTGGSPLHF
cdr3_nt: TGTGCCAGCAGTTACTCAGGGACAGGGGGATCACCCCTCCACTTT

clone_size: .
d_call: .
v_call: TRBV6-1
j_call: TRBJ2-1
cdr3_aa: CASSLARGYNEQFF
cdr3_nt: TGTGCCAGCAGTTTGGCCCGGGGATACAATGAGCAGTTCTTC

clone_size: .
d_call: .
v_call: TRBV29-1
j_call: TRBJ2-5
cdr3_aa: CSVRNLQETQYF
cdr3_nt: TGCAGCGTACGGAACCTCCAAGAGACCCAGTACTTC

clone_size: .
d_call: TRBD1
v_call: TRBV19
j_call: TRBJ1-6
cdr3_aa: CASGDRQSSYNSPLHF
cdr3_nt: TGTGCCAGTGGGGACAGGCAGAGCTCCTATAATTCACCCCTCCACTTT

clone_size: few
d_call: .
v_call: TRBV7-3
j_call: TRBJ2-1
cdr3_aa: CASSFETGRRNNEQFF
cdr3_nt: TGTGCCAGCAGCTTCGAAACAGGGCGACGGAACAATGAGCAGTTCTTC

clone_size: once
d_call: .
v_call: TRBV29-1
j_call: TRBJ1-1
cdr3_aa: CSVEGKMNTEAFF
cdr3_nt: TGCAGCGTTGAAGGTAAGATGAACACTGAAGCTTTCTTT

clone_size: few
d_call: .
v_call: TRBV29-1
j_call: TRBJ1-1
cdr3_aa: CSVEGYTEAFF
cdr3_nt: TGCAGCGTTGAAGGCTACACTGAAGCTTTCTTT